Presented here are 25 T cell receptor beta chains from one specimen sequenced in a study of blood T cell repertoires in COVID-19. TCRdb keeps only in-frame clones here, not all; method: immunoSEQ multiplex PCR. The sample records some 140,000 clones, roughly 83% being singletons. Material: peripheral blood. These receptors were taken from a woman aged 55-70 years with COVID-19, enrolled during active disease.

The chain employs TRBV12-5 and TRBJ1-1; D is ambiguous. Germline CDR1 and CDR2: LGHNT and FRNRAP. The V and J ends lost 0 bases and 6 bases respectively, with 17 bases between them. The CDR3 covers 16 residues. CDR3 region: CASGLVGGTRRAEAFF. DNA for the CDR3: TGTGCTAGTGGTTTGGTAGGAGGAACAAGACGTGCTGAAGCTTTCTTT.

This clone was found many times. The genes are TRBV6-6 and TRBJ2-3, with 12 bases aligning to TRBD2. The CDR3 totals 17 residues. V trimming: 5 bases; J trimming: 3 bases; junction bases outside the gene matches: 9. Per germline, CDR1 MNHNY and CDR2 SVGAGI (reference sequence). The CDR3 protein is CASSRDSTSGGTDTQYF. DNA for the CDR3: TGTGCCAGCAGTCGGGACTCGACTAGCGGGGGAACAGATACGCAGTATTTT.

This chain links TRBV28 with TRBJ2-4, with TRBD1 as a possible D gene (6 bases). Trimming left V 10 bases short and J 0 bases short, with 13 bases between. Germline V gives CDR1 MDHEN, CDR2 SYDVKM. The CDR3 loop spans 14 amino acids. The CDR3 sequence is CATNRAGAKNIQYF. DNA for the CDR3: TGTGCCACAAACAGGGCGGGAGCCAAAAACATTCAGTACTTC.

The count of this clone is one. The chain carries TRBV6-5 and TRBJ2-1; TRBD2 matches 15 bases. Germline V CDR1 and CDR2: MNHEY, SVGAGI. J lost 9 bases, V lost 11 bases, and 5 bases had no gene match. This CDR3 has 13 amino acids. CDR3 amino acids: CAGGTSGRLEQFF. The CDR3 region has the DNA TGTGCCGGAGGGACTAGCGGGAGGCTTGAGCAGTTCTTC.

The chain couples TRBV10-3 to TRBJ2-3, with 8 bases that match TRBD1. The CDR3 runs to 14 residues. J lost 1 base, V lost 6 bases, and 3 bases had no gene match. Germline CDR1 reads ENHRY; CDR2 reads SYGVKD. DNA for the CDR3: TGTGCCATCAGGGCAGGGGGCGGCACAGATACGCAGTATTTT. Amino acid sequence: CAIRAGGGTDTQYF.

The CDR3 spells CASSQEGFAGAPGELFF. CDR3 nucleotide sequence: TGTGCCAGCAGCCAAGAAGGTTTCGCAGGGGCACCCGGGGAGCTGTTTTTT. The chain carries TRBV3-1 (or the pseudogene TRBV3-2) and TRBJ2-2; maybe TRBD1 (6 bases). V gave up 0 bases and J gave up 6 bases, with 17 bases separating them. Germline V lookup: CDR1 LGHDT, CDR2 YNNKEL (reference sequence). The CDR3 loop spans 17 amino acids.

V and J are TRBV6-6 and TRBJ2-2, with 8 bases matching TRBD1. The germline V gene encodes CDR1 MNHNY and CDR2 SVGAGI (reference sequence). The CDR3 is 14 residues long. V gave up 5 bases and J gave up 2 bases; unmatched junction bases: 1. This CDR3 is CASSTGGNTGELFF. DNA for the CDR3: TGTGCCAGCAGTACAGGGGGTAACACCGGGGAGCTGTTTTTT.

CDR3 sequence: CASSQDGQGARGASGQPQHF. The CDR3, as DNA: TGCGCCAGCAGCCAGGATGGACAGGGGGCGCGAGGAGCCTCAGGGCAGCCCCAGCATTTT. The chain recombines TRBV4-1 with TRBJ1-5; 11 bases map to TRBD1. In germline, CDR1 is MGHRA, CDR2 YSYEKL. The CDR3 runs 20 residues. The junction had 20 bases not matched to a gene; V was cut back by 3 bases and J by 7 bases.

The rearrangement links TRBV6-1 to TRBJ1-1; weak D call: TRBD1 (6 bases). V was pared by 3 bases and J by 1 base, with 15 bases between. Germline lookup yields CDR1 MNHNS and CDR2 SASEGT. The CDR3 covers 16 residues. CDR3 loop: CASSENGGRANTEAFF. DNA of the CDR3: TGTGCCAGCAGTGAGAATGGGGGCAGGGCGAACACTGAAGCTTTCTTT.

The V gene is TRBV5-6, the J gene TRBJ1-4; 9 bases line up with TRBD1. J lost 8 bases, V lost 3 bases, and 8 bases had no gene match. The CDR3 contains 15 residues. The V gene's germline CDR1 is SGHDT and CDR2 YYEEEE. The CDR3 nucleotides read TGTGCCAGCAGCTGGACAGGGGTCGAGGTGGAAAAACTGTTTTTT. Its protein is CASSWTGVEVEKLFF.

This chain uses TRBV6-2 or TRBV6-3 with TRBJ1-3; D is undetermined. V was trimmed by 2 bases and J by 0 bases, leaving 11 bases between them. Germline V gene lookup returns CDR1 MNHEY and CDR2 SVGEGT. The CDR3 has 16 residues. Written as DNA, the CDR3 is TGTGCCAGCAGTTACCCCCGGGGTCCCTCTGGAAACACCATATATTTT. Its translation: CASSYPRGPSGNTIYF.

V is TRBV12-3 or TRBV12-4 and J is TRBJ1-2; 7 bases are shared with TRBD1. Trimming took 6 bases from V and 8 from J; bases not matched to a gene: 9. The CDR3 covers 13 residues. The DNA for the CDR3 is TGTGCCAGCAGCCCCCGGGACAGCGGGGGCTACACCTTC. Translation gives CASSPRDSGGYTF.

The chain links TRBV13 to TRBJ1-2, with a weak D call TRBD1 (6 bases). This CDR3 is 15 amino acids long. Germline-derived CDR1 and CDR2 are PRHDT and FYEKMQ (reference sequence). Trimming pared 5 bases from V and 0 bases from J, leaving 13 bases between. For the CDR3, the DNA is TGTGCCAGCAGCCCTAAGGACAGACCTAACTATGGCTACACCTTC. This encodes CASSPKDRPNYGYTF.

CDR3 protein: CASSSSGTDSYEQYF. CDR3 coding DNA: TGCGCCAGCAGTTCTTCCGGGACAGACTCCTACGAGCAGTACTTC. This chain links TRBV5-1 with TRBJ2-7; 7 bases align to TRBD1. Trimming removed 5 bases from V and 0 bases from J; junction bases left unmatched: 8. CDR3 length: 15 residues. CDR1 is SGHRS and CDR2 is YFSETQ in the germline V gene.

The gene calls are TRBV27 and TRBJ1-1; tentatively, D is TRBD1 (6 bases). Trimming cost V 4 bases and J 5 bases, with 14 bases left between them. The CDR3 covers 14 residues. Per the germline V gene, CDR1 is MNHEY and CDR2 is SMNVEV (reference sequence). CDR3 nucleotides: TGTGCCAGCAGTTCAGAACAGGGATGGACTGAAGCTTTCTTT. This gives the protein CASSSEQGWTEAFF.

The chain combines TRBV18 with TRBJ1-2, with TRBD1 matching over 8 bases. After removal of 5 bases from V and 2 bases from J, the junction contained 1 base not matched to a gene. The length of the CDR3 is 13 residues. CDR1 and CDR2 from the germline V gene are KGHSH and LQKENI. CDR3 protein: CASSRDRNYGYTF. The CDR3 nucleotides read TGTGCCAGCTCAAGGGACAGGAACTATGGCTACACCTTC. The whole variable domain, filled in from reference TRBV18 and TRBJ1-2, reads NAGVMQNPRHLVRRRGQEARLRCSPMKGHSHVYWYRQLPEEGLKFMVYLQKENIIDESGMPKERFSAEFPKEGPSILRIQQVVRGDSAAYFCASSRDRNYGYTFGSGTRLTVV.

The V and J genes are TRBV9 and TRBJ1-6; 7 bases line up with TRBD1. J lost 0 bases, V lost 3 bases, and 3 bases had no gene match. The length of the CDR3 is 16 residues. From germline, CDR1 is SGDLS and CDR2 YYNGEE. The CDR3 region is CASSAGGSSYNSPLHF. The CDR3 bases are TGTGCCAGCAGCGCAGGGGGGAGCTCCTATAATTCACCCCTCCACTTT.

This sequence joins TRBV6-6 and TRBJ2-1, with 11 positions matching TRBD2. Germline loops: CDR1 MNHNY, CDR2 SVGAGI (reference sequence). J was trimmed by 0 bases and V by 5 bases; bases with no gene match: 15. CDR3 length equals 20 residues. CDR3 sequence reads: CASSPAPGLAAFSSYNEQFF. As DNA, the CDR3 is TGTGCCAGCAGTCCCGCCCCGGGACTAGCGGCTTTTAGCTCCTACAATGAGCAGTTCTTC.

The CDR3 sequence is CASSLRPAGWADTQYF. The CDR3 DNA follows: TGCGCCAGCAGCTTGAGGCCCGCAGGGTGGGCAGATACGCAGTATTTT. V is TRBV5-1 and J is TRBJ2-3; weak D call: TRBD1 (5 bases). The V gene's germline CDR1 is SGHRS and CDR2 YFSETQ. This CDR3 comprises 16 residues. The ends were cut back, 1 base at V and 4 bases at J, with 16 bases in the middle.

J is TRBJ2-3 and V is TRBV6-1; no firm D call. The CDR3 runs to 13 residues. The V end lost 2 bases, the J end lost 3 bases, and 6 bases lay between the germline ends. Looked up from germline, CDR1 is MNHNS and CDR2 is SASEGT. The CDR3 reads CASSESRTDTQYF. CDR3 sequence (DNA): TGTGCCAGCAGTGAAAGCAGGACAGATACGCAGTATTTT.

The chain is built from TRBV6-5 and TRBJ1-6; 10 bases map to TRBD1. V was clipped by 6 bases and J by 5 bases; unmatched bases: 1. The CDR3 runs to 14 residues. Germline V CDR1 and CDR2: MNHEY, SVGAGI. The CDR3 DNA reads TGTGCCAGCAGCGGGACAGGGGATAATTCACCCCTCCACTTT. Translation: CASSGTGDNSPLHF.

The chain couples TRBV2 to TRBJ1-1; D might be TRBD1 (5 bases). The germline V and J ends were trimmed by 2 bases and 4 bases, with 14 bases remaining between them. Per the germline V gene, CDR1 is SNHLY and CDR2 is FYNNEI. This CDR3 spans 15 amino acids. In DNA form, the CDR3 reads TGTGCCAGCAGTGAAAATATTGGGGGGAGCACTGAAGCTTTCTTT. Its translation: CASSENIGGSTEAFF.

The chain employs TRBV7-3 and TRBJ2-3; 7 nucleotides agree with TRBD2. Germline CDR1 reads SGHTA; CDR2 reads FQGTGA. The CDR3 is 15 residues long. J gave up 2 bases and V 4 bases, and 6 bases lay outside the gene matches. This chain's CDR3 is CASSWGAGPTDTQYF. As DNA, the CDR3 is TGTGCCAGCAGCTGGGGAGCGGGACCCACAGATACGCAGTATTTT.

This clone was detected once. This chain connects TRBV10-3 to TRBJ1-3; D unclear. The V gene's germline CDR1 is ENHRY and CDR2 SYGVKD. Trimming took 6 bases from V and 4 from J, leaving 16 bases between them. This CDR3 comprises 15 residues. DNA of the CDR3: TGTGCCATCAGCCCGCCACCTAGCGGGGGAAACACCATATATTTT. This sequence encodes CAISPPPSGGNTIYF.

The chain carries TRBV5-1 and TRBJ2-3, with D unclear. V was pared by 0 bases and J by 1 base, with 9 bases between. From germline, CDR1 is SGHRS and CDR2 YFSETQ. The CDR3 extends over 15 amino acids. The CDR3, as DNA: TGCGCCAGCAGCTTGGCCTCGACACGCACAGATACGCAGTATTTT. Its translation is CASSLASTRTDTQYF.